A selection of T cell receptor beta chains follows, all from one sample in a study of CXCR3-negative and CXCR3-positive naive CD8 T cells. No DNA is given; TCRdb re-called the 5' RACE reads and lists each CDR3 protein once. The specimen's table records about 150,000 distinct CDR3 sequences. Input material: naive CXCR3+ CD8+ T cells from blood. The receptors originated from a human donor in good health. Some clones in this sample may be carry-over from other donors' samples. Both conserved end residues are part of each CDR3.

cdr3_length	v_call	j_call	cdr3_aa
14	TRBV20-1	TRBJ2-5	CSARVPETQETQYF
14	TRBV5-1	TRBJ2-7	CASSRLAGAGEQYF
15	TRBV5-1	TRBJ2-1	CASSWTGGSYNEQFF
17	TRBV7-2	TRBJ2-3	CASSLAGPSGGTDTQYF
19	TRBV11-2	TRBJ2-1	CASSSGWTSGRVSYNEQFF
14	TRBV5-5	TRBJ2-7	CASSSGPGSYEQYF
14	TRBV29-1	TRBJ2-3	CSVQGGRAGDTQYF
11	TRBV19	TRBJ1-1	CASAFDRAAFF
17	TRBV20-1	TRBJ2-3	CSVFSLPRVTSTDTQYF
15	TRBV7-6	TRBJ1-1	CASSAQDPGNTEAFF
13	TRBV7-9	TRBJ2-1	CASSLTLGNEQFF
13	TRBV3-1	TRBJ2-7	CASSPGLVFEQYF
20	TRBV7-2	TRBJ1-6	CASSPEGSWGGSSYNSPLHF
13	TRBV7-2	TRBJ2-2	CASSLHRGGELFF
14	TRBV7-2	TRBJ1-1	CASSPSGVSTEAFF
14	TRBV29-1	TRBJ2-1	CSVDGQRSGNEQFF
12	TRBV7-6	TRBJ2-2	CASSLAGGELFF
13	TRBV5-1	TRBJ1-5	CASSLGTHQPQHF